The 32 T cell receptor beta chains below all came from one sample that was sequenced in a study of post-analysis software for immune sequencing data. Study findings and constraints: Five TRBV segments were significantly more frequent in patients than in controls. TRBV5-6, TRBV5-1 and TRBV20-1 were among these segments.

Prepared TCR beta cDNA libraries contained unique molecular identifiers. MiXCR, applied by TCRdb to the PCR reads, yields one record per CDR3 protein. The sample has a few hundred thousand distinct CDR3 sequences, around 40% seen once. No antigen has been assigned to these receptors. Material for sequencing was blood. Receptors were obtained from a girl aged 5-17 years with multiple sclerosis.

This clonotype was observed a few times. J is TRBJ2-7 and V is TRBV7-9, with a weak D call TRBD1 (6 bases). Per the germline V gene, CDR1 is SEHNR and CDR2 is FQNEAQ (reference sequence). V lost 3 bases and J 0 bases, leaving 9 bases between the germline ends. CDR3 length equals 14 residues. CDR3 protein: CASSLGQTSYEQYF. CDR3 bases: TGTGCCAGCAGCTTGGGACAAACCTCCTACGAGCAGTACTTC.

The chain carries TRBV29-1 and TRBJ1-1; D remains unclear. V was cut by 7 bases and J by 5 bases, with 14 bases left in between. From germline, CDR1 is SQVTM and CDR2 ANQGSEA. The CDR3 sequence is 12 residues long. In DNA form, the CDR3 reads TGCAGCGCCTACGATGGCGGGACTGAAGCTTTCTTT. Protein product: CSAYDGGTEAFF.

The rearrangement uses TRBV27 and TRBJ2-7, with D perhaps matching TRBD2 (6 bases). CDR1 is MNHEY and CDR2 is SMNVEV in the germline V gene (reference sequence). V lost 6 bases and J lost 2, with 14 bases in between. This CDR3 is 14 amino acids long. CDR3 in amino acids: CASRPGTETYEQYF. The CDR3 DNA follows: TGTGCCAGCAGACCCGGGACTGAGACCTACGAGCAGTACTTC.

The sample holds a few counts of this clonotype. This chain connects TRBV24-1 to TRBJ2-1; possibly TRBD1 for D (5 bases). Germline loops: CDR1 KGHDR, CDR2 SFDVKD. V was pared by 3 bases and J by 3 bases, with 8 bases between. There are 14 residues in the CDR3. CDR3 sequence reads: CATSDPTDYNEQFF. CDR3 DNA sequence: TGTGCCACCAGTGATCCGACAGACTACAATGAGCAGTTCTTC.

This clonotype came up once. The chain combines TRBV7-3 with TRBJ2-1; D possibly corresponds to TRBD2 (5 bases). Trimming took 1 base from V and 0 from J, leaving 13 bases between them. CDR1 is SGHTA and CDR2 is FQGTGA in the germline V gene. The CDR3 is made up of 17 amino acids. CDR3: CASSLSSALRSYNEQFF. The CDR3 bases are TGTGCCAGCAGCTTAAGTAGCGCCCTTCGCTCCTACAATGAGCAGTTCTTC.

This clonotype was recorded at least ten times. The chain couples TRBV29-1 to TRBJ2-1, with TRBD2 matching over 12 bases. This CDR3 has 13 amino acids. Germline V CDR1 and CDR2: SQVTM, ANQGSEA. V lost 7 bases to trimming and J lost 4 bases; unmatched junction nucleotides: 2. The CDR3 loop is CSAGTSGYNEQFF. CDR3 nucleotides: TGCAGCGCCGGGACTAGCGGGTACAATGAGCAGTTCTTC.

The V gene is TRBV20-1, the J gene TRBJ2-1, with TRBD2 matching 13 bases. The CDR3 is made up of 16 amino acids. Germline V lookup: CDR1 DFQATT, CDR2 SNEGSKA (reference sequence). V was clipped by 1 base and J by 4 bases; unmatched bases: 4. In DNA form, the CDR3 reads TGCAGTGCTAGAGGACTAGCGGGAGGTACTTACAATGAGCAGTTCTTC. Residues: CSARGLAGGTYNEQFF.

J is TRBJ2-7 and V is TRBV28; no definite D call. CDR1 MDHEN and CDR2 SYDVKM come from the germline V gene. V shed 6 bases and J shed 4 bases, with 7 bases lying between them. The CDR3 is 11 residues long. The DNA for the CDR3 is TGTGCCAGCAGCCGCCCTTACGAGCAGTACTTC. Protein sequence: CASSRPYEQYF.

This clonotype was observed a handful of times. The rearrangement uses TRBV7-2 and TRBJ2-1, with no clear D. The CDR3 has 15 amino acids. V was shortened by 2 bases and J by 4 bases, with 12 bases between the two germline ends. The germline CDR1 and CDR2 sequences are SGHTA and FQGNSA. The CDR3 spells CASSLPQTVYNEQFF. The CDR3 DNA is TGTGCCAGCAGCTTACCCCAGACTGTATACAATGAGCAGTTCTTC.

A few counts support this clonotype. The chain links TRBV28 to TRBJ2-3, with 14 bases matching TRBD2. V trimming: 6 bases; J trimming: 1 base; junction bases outside the gene matches: 12. The CDR3 runs 19 residues. Per germline, CDR1 MDHEN and CDR2 SYDVKM. CDR3 DNA sequence: TGTGCCAGCAGCTTAGCACCGGGACTAGCGGGGGCCCGCACAGATACGCAGTATTTT. Amino acids: CASSLAPGLAGARTDTQYF.

V usage is TRBV7-3 and J usage is TRBJ2-3; weak D call: TRBD2 (6 bases). V shed 1 base and J shed 0 bases, with 17 bases lying between them. CDR1 is SGHTA, CDR2 FQGTGA, per germline. The CDR3 extends over 18 amino acids. The CDR3 bases are TGTGCCAGCAGCTTAAGCGCGGGGAGGCTAGCGAGCACAGATACGCAGTATTTT. Protein product: CASSLSAGRLASTDTQYF.

There are a few counts of this clonotype. The genes are TRBV20-1 and TRBJ1-1; D ambiguous. Germline V gene data show CDR1 as DFQATT and CDR2 as SNEGSKA (reference sequence). CDR3 size: 10 residues. V was shortened by 8 bases and J by 3 bases, with 7 bases between the two germline ends. The DNA for the CDR3 is TGCAGTCCGGCGGACACTGAAGCTTTCTTT. Translation: CSPADTEAFF.

J is TRBJ2-7 and V is TRBV5-1; D possibly corresponds to TRBD1 (7 bases). The V gene lost 3 bases and the J gene lost 3 bases, with 16 bases spanning the gap. Germline CDR1 reads SGHRS; CDR2 reads YFSETQ. The CDR3 consists of 15 residues. The CDR3 sequence: CASSYAGGRGYEQYF. The CDR3 DNA follows: TGCGCCAGCAGCTACGCAGGGGGGAGAGGCTACGAGCAGTACTTC.

Points on this clonotype: The conserved phenylalanine or tryptophan is not found at the CDR3 terminus, so this likely reflects a read error. The gene calls are TRBV4-1 and TRBJ1-1; D might be TRBD1 (5 bases). The V end was cut by 1 base, the J end by 5 bases, with 11 bases between. The CDR3 totals 14 residues. CDR1 and CDR2 (germline): MGHRA, YSYEKL. The CDR3 spells CASSQGQGTTEAFL. DNA for the CDR3: TGCGCCAGCAGCCAAGGGCAGGGTACGACTGAAGCTTTCCTT.

The chain recombines TRBV7-2 with TRBJ2-1, with D tentatively TRBD2 (5 bases). Between the trimmed V and J ends, which lost 0 bases and 6 bases, there was a span of 12 bases. In germline, CDR1 is SGHTA, CDR2 FQGNSA. The CDR3 contains 15 residues. The CDR3 bases are TGTGCCAGCAGCTTAGCAGGACTGGGGAGCAATGAGCAGTTCTTC. It is translated as CASSLAGLGSNEQFF.

This clonotype has more than one count but fewer than ten. The gene calls are TRBV2 and TRBJ2-7, with D unresolved. CDR3 size: 12 residues. CDR1 is SNHLY and CDR2 is FYNNEI in the germline V gene. The V gene lost 1 base and the J gene lost 1 base, with 2 bases spanning the gap. CDR3 region: CASSEGSYEQYF. CDR3 DNA sequence: TGTGCCAGCAGTGAAGGTTCCTACGAGCAGTACTTC.

The chain carries TRBV30 and TRBJ1-2; no reliable D call. V lost 0 bases and J lost 7, with 6 bases in between. The CDR3 extends over 11 amino acids. Looked up from germline, CDR1 is GTSNPN and CDR2 is SVGIG (reference sequence). CDR3 nucleotides: TGTGCCTGGAGTGTACAAGGTGGCTACACCTTC. This gives the protein CAWSVQGGYTF.

The chain carries TRBV7-2 and TRBJ2-3; D remains unclear. This CDR3 comprises 13 residues. V lost 2 bases, J lost 7 bases, and 10 bases lay in between. CDR1 is SGHTA and CDR2 is FQGNSA in the germline V gene. In DNA, the CDR3 is TGTGCCAGCAGCTTACGACAAGCATATACGCAGTATTTT. This encodes CASSLRQAYTQYF. Combining the CDR3 with reference TRBV7-2 and TRBJ2-3 gives the whole variable domain GAGVSQSPSNKVTEKGKDVELRCDPISGHTALYWYRQSLGQGLEFLIYFQGNSAPDKSGLPSDRFSAERTGGSVSTLTIQRTQQEDSAVYLCASSLRQAYTQYFGPGTRLTVL.

The sample holds one count of this clonotype. In DNA, the CDR3 is TGCGCCAGCAGCCTCTTTGCTACTGACACAGATACGCAGTATTTT. Its protein product is CASSLFATDTDTQYF. This rearrangement joins TRBV5-1 to TRBJ2-3; D is undetermined. This CDR3 is 15 amino acids long. V was shortened by 4 bases and J by 2 bases, with 14 bases between the two germline ends. Germline V gene sequence: CDR1 SGHRS, CDR2 YFSETQ. Based on the CDR3 plus reference TRBV5-1 and TRBJ2-3, the full variable domain is KAGVTQTPRYLIKTRGQQVTLSCSPISGHRSVSWYQQTPGQGLQFLFEYFSETQRNKGNFPGRFSGRQFSNSRSEMNVSTLELGDSALYLCASSLFATDTDTQYFGPGTRLTVL.

A word on this clonotype: One end of the junction varies from germline; a read error may be responsible. The chain combines TRBV15 with TRBJ2-1; D is possibly TRBD2 (6 bases). Germline-derived CDR1 and CDR2 are LNHNV and YYDKDF (reference sequence). The CDR3 is 14 amino acids. The CDR3 region has the DNA TGTGTCACCAGCAGGGAATCCCCGGGAGACGAGCAGTTCTTC. This encodes CVTSRESPGDEQFF.

This clonotype was observed a handful of times. The V and J genes are TRBV20-1 and TRBJ2-1; D ambiguous. CDR3 length: 14 amino acids. V was pared by 5 bases and J by 7 bases, with 18 bases between. Looked up from germline, CDR1 is DFQATT and CDR2 is SNEGSKA (reference sequence). As DNA, the CDR3 is TGCAGTGCTCCGGTCCCGGTTGGGTTGAATGAGCAGTTCTTC. Protein: CSAPVPVGLNEQFF.

The J gene is TRBJ1-1, the V gene TRBV30, with unresolved D. The CDR3 spans 13 residues. V was cut by 3 bases and J by 0 bases, with 8 bases left in between. In germline, CDR1 is GTSNPN, CDR2 SVGIG (reference sequence). The CDR3 coding sequence is TGTGCCTGGAGCGAAGGGTTGAACACTGAAGCTTTCTTT. Residues: CAWSEGLNTEAFF. Supplemented by reference TRBV30 and TRBJ1-1, the full variable domain reads SQTIHQWPATLVQPVGSPLSLECTVEGTSNPNLYWYRQAAGRGLQLLFYSVGIGQISSEVPQNLSASRPQDRQFILSSKKLLLSDSGFYLCAWSEGLNTEAFFGQGTRLTVV.

This clonotype showed up just a few times. This rearrangement joins TRBV9 to TRBJ2-4; D is perhaps TRBD1 (7 bases). Per the germline V gene, CDR1 is SGDLS and CDR2 is YYNGEE. V was pared by 0 bases and J by 0 bases, with 13 bases between. The CDR3 length is 17 residues. The CDR3 reads CASSVGGTDIAKNIQYF. The CDR3 DNA sequence: TGTGCCAGCAGCGTAGGCGGGACAGATATAGCCAAAAACATTCAGTACTTC.

The rearrangement joins TRBV3-1 to TRBJ2-1, with TRBD2 matching over 10 bases. The CDR3 is 17 amino acids. Per germline, CDR1 LGHDT and CDR2 YNNKEL (reference sequence). Germline trimming cut 1 base from V and 3 bases from J; bases unmatched to any gene: 6. As DNA, the CDR3 is TGTGCCAGCAGCCAAGTCACTAGCGGGAAATTCTACAATGAGCAGTTCTTC. This encodes CASSQVTSGKFYNEQFF.

On this clonotype: One end of the junction does not line up with germline, which may come from a read error. The V call is TRBV20-1, the J call TRBJ2-7; 11 nucleotides match TRBD2. Germline V gives CDR1 DFQATT, CDR2 SNEGSKA (reference sequence). The CDR3 has 15 residues. This chain's CDR3 is CSALSGRALSYERYF. The DNA for the CDR3 is TGCAGTGCTCTTAGCGGGAGGGCCCTCTCCTACGAGCGGTACTTC.

This clonotype occurred a few times. The V gene is TRBV7-2, the J gene TRBJ2-3; 13 nucleotides align to TRBD2. J lost 0 bases, V lost 4 bases, and 4 bases had no gene match. This CDR3 spans 17 amino acids. Germline CDR1 is SGHTA and CDR2 is FQGNSA. The CDR3 coding sequence is TGTGCCAGCAGCTCACTAGCGGGAGGGCCGAGCACAGATACGCAGTATTTT. Translating gives CASSSLAGGPSTDTQYF.

The chain is built from TRBV7-6 and TRBJ2-4, with a tentative D call TRBD2 (5 bases). TRBJ2-7 matches the DNA end more closely, so the J call is doubtful. Germline V gives CDR1 SGHVS, CDR2 FNYEAQ. This CDR3 contains 14 residues. DNA of the CDR3: TGTGCCAGCAGCTTATATGCGGGCACCTACGAGCAGTACTTC. Amino acids: CASSLYAGTYEQYF.

The rearrangement uses TRBV7-2 and TRBJ2-5, with D possibly TRBD1 on 6 matching bases. Germline CDR1 reads SGHTA; CDR2 reads FQGNSA. CDR3 length: 15 residues. The germline V and J ends were trimmed by 5 bases and 0 bases, with 13 bases remaining between them. As DNA, the CDR3 is TGTGCCAGCAGCCGAACCCGGGACAACCAAGAGACCCAGTACTTC. Translating it yields CASSRTRDNQETQYF. The whole variable domain, remainder taken from reference TRBV7-2 and TRBJ2-5, is GAGVSQSPSNKVTEKGKDVELRCDPISGHTALYWYRQSLGQGLEFLIYFQGNSAPDKSGLPSDRFSAERTGGSVSTLTIQRTQQEDSAVYLCASSRTRDNQETQYFGPGTRLLVL.

This sequence joins TRBV5-1 and TRBJ2-1, with D unresolved. CDR3 size: 13 residues. Deletions cut 6 bases from V and 5 bases from J, with 12 bases between. In germline, CDR1 is SGHRS, CDR2 YFSETQ. CDR3 nucleotides: TGCGCCAGCAATCGGCCAGCTAACAATGAGCAGTTCTTC. This encodes CASNRPANNEQFF.

The V and J genes are TRBV5-1 and TRBJ1-1; the match to TRBD1 covers 8 bases. There are 14 residues in the CDR3. Germline loops: CDR1 SGHRS, CDR2 YFSETQ. V dropped 1 base and J dropped 5; count of bases not matched to a gene: 4. CDR3: CASSLQDRVTEAFF. CDR3 DNA: TGCGCCAGCAGCTTGCAGGACAGGGTGACTGAAGCTTTCTTT.

The rearrangement uses TRBV5-1 and TRBJ1-1, with 8 bases aligning to TRBD1. CDR1 and CDR2 from the germline V gene are SGHRS and YFSETQ. This CDR3 is built from 14 residues. V lost 4 bases to trimming and J lost 4 bases; unmatched junction nucleotides: 6. In DNA form, the CDR3 reads TGCGCCAGCAGCCCGGACAGGGTTTCCACTGAAGCTTTCTTT. Translated: CASSPDRVSTEAFF.

In its sample, this clonotype was seen a few times. The V call is TRBV5-4, the J call TRBJ2-1; 14 positions match TRBD2. Trimming at V came to 4 bases and at J to 0 bases, leaving 6 bases not matched to a gene. This CDR3 comprises 18 residues. The germline CDR1 and CDR2 sequences are SGHNT and YYREEE (reference sequence). CDR3 sequence (DNA): TGTGCCAGCAGCGCTCCGGGACTAGCGGGGGTCTCCTACAATGAGCAGTTCTTC. Its translation is CASSAPGLAGVSYNEQFF.